This paragraph reports one T cell receptor (beta chain). Authors' data handling: Nucleated cell counts were estimated from reference gene primer amplification. The repertoire was sequenced with immunoSEQ multiplex PCR; TCRdb's copy has only in-frame clones and lacks some. The V and J calls and clone size are taken from that table; D and trimming were inferred from the DNA. The repertoire holds about 120,000 clones, with around four fifths as singletons. Trimming stripped 6 bases from V and 6 bases from J, with 15 bases between. Germline V gives CDR1 MNHEY, CDR2 SMNVEV (reference sequence). The CDR3 loop spans 15 amino acids. The data were obtained in a study of blood T cell repertoires in COVID-19.

The V and J genes are TRBV27 and TRBJ1-6; D call uncertain. The clonotype comes from a man aged 25-45 years with acute or convalescent COVID-19. Material for sequencing was peripheral blood. The chain's CDR3 is CASSHKPGANSPLHF. For the CDR3, the DNA is TGTGCCAGCAGCCATAAACCGGGAGCTAATTCACCCCTCCACTTT.